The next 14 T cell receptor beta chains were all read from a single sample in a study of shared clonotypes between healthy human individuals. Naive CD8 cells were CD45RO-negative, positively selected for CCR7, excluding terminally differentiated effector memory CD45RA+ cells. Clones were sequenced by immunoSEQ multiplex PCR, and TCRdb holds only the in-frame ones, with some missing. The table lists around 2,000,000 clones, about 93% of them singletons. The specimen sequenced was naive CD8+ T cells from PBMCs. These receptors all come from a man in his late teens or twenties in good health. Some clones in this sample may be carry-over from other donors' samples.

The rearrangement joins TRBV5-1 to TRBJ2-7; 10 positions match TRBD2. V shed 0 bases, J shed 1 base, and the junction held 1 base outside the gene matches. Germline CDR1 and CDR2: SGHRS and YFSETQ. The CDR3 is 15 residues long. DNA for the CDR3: TGCGCCAGCAGCTTGGAAGCGGGAGGGTCCTACGAGCAGTACTTC. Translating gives CASSLEAGGSYEQYF.

CDR3 coding DNA: TGCAGCGTTGAGGGGGACGCAATAGAAGAGACCCAGTACTTC. Residues: CSVEGDAIEETQYF. The chain is built from TRBV29-1 and TRBJ2-5, with D possibly being TRBD1 or TRBD2 (5 bases each). Germline CDR1 is SQVTM and CDR2 is ANQGSEA. V gave up 3 bases and J gave up 3 bases, with 14 bases separating them. The CDR3 length is 14 residues. Looking up the rest from reference TRBV29-1 and TRBJ2-5 gives the full variable domain: SAVISQKPSRDICQRGTSLTIQCQVDSQVTMMFWYRQQPGQSLTLIATANQGSEATYESGFVIDKFPISRPNLTFSTLTVSNMSPEDSSIYLCSVEGDAIEETQYFGPGTRLLVL.

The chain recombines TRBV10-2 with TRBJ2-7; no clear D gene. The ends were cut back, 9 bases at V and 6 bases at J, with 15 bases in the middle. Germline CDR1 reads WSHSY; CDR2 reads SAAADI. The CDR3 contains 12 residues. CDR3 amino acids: CASQKGRIEQYF. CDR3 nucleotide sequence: TGCGCCAGTCAGAAGGGCCGTATCGAGCAGTACTTC.

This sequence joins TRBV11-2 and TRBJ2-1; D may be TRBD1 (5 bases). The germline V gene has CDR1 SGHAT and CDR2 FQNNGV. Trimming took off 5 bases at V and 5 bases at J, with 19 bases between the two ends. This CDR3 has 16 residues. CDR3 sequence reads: CASSPFQGARDNEQFF. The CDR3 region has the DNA TGTGCCAGCAGCCCATTCCAAGGGGCACGTGACAATGAGCAGTTCTTC.

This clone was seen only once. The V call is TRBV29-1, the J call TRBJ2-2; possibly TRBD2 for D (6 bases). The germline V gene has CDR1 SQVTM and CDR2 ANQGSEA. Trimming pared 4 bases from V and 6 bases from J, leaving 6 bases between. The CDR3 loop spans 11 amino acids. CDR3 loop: CSVGEAGELFF. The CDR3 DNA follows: TGCAGCGTTGGGGAGGCCGGGGAGCTGTTTTTT.

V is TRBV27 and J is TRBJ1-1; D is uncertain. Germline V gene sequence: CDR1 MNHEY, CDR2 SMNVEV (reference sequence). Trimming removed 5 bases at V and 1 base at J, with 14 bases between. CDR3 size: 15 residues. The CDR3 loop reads CASSPLSVRNTEAFF. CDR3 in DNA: TGTGCCAGCAGTCCTCTGTCTGTGAGGAACACTGAAGCTTTCTTT.

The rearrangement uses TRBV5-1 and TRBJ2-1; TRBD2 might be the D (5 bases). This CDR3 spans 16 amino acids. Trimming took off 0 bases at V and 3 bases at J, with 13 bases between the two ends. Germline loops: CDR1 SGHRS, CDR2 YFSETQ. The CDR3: CASSLDRAGLYNEQFF. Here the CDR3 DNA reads TGCGCCAGCAGCTTGGATCGGGCGGGCCTCTACAATGAGCAGTTCTTC. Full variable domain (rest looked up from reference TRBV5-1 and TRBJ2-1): KAGVTQTPRYLIKTRGQQVTLSCSPISGHRSVSWYQQTPGQGLQFLFEYFSETQRNKGNFPGRFSGRQFSNSRSEMNVSTLELGDSALYLCASSLDRAGLYNEQFFGPGTRLTVL.

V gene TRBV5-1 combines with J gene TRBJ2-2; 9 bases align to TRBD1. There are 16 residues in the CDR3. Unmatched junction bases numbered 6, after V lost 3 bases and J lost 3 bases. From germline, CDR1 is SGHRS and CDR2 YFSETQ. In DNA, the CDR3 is TGCGCCAGCAGCTGGGGACAGGGCCGCGACACCGGGGAGCTGTTTTTT. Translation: CASSWGQGRDTGELFF.

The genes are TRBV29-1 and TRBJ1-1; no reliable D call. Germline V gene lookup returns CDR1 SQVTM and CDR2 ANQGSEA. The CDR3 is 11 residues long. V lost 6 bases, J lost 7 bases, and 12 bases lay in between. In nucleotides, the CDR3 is TGCAGCGTAGACGGCCCCTATGAAGCTTTCTTT. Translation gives CSVDGPYEAFF.

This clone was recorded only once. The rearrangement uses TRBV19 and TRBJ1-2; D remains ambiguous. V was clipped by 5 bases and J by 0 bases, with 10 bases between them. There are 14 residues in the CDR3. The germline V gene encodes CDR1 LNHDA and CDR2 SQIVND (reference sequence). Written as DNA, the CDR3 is TGTGCCAGTAGTCGAGGGAGATCTAACTATGGCTACACCTTC. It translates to CASSRGRSNYGYTF.

The CDR3 sequence is CSVDLGAAGYTF. The CDR3 DNA sequence: TGCAGCGTTGATCTGGGGGCTGCTGGCTACACCTTC. The rearrangement links TRBV29-1 to TRBJ1-2, with D possibly matching TRBD1 (6 bases). Trimming shortened V by 3 bases and J by 7 bases, and 12 bases separated the two germline ends. The CDR3 runs to 12 residues. The V gene's germline CDR1 is SQVTM and CDR2 ANQGSEA.

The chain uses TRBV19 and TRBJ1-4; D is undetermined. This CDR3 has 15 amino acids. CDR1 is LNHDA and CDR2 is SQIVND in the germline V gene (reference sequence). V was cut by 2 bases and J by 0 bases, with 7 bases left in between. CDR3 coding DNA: TGTGCCAGTAGTATATCCGGTGCAACTAATGAAAAACTGTTTTTT. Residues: CASSISGATNEKLFF.

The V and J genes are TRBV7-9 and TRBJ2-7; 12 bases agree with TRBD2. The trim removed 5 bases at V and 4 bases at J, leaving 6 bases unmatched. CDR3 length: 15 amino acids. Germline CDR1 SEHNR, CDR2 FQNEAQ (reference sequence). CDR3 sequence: CASSTTSGRLYEQYF. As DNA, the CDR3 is TGTGCCAGCAGCACGACTAGCGGGAGATTATACGAGCAGTACTTC.

The CDR3 here is CASSSSYSASTDTQYF. As DNA, the CDR3 is TGTGCCAGCAGTAGCTCTTACTCCGCTAGCACAGATACGCAGTATTTT. The chain employs TRBV9 and TRBJ2-3, with unresolved D. Trimming shortened V by 5 bases and J by 0 bases, and 16 bases separated the two germline ends. The germline V gene has CDR1 SGDLS and CDR2 YYNGEE. The CDR3 has 16 amino acids.